The rows below give T cell receptor beta chains drawn from one sample of a study of T cells after yellow fever vaccination. TCRdb re-called the 5' RACE reads with MiXCR, one entry per CDR3 protein. The table lists 200,000 to 300,000 distinct CDR3 sequences, approximately 12% of them singletons, with less than 0.55% in the top ten. Sequencing was performed on CD4+ T cells sorted from PBMCs, taken 45 days after the yellow fever booster vaccination. The receptors come from a man between 25 and 39 years old who received the YFV17D yellow fever vaccine. Both conserved end residues are part of each CDR3. D genes are given only for firm matches. Clone size is given for some rows only: seen once, a few or many times, or a class if the clone is expanded.

TRBV28	few	.	TRBJ2-7	CATHVRDRKTYEQYF	TGTGCCACCCATGTCCGGGACCGAAAAACCTACGAGCAGTACTTC
TRBV10-3	.	TRBD2	TRBJ2-7	CAISEPGMVAGVSEQYF	TGTGCCATCAGTGAACCTGGGATGGTAGCGGGAGTCTCCGAGCAGTACTTC
TRBV7-2	few	.	TRBJ1-5	CASSLQLGQPQHF	TGTGCCAGCAGTCTACAGTTGGGCCAGCCCCAGCATTTT
TRBV6-5	few	.	TRBJ2-7	CASSDARAQYF	TGTGCCAGCAGTGATGCCCGGGCGCAGTACTTC
TRBV5-5	.	TRBD2	TRBJ2-1	CASSPTSGRGDEQFF	TGTGCCAGCAGCCCAACTAGCGGGAGGGGGGATGAGCAGTTCTTC
TRBV6-2/TRBV6-3	.	TRBD1	TRBJ2-1	CASTPGQTYDEQFF	TGTGCCAGCACCCCGGGACAGACCTACGATGAGCAGTTCTTC
TRBV4-3	few	TRBD2	TRBJ2-1	CASSQRTRGPEQFF	TGCGCCAGCAGCCAACGGACTAGGGGCCCTGAGCAGTTCTTC
TRBV2	few	.	TRBJ2-7	CASIGDYYREQYF	TGTGCCAGCATAGGAGATTACTACCGGGAGCAGTACTTC
TRBV4-3	.	TRBD1	TRBJ2-1	CASSPGDRDYDEQFF	TGCGCCAGCAGCCCCGGGGACAGGGATTATGATGAGCAGTTCTTC
TRBV4-2	few	.	TRBJ2-3	CASSQEPRLTDTQYF	TGTGCCAGCAGCCAAGAACCCCGACTGACAGATACGCAGTATTTT
TRBV25-1	.	.	TRBJ2-3	CASSEWGRATDTQYF	TGTGCCAGCAGTGAGTGGGGGAGAGCCACAGATACGCAGTATTTT
TRBV5-1	many	.	TRBJ2-5	CASSLWGNQETQYF	TGCGCCAGCAGCTTGTGGGGAAATCAGGAGACCCAGTACTTC
TRBV5-5	.	.	TRBJ2-1	CASTRGDSSYNEQFF	TGTGCCAGCACCAGGGGAGACAGCTCCTACAATGAGCAGTTCTTC
TRBV6-1	few	.	TRBJ1-1	CATEGPANTEAFF	TGTGCCACGGAGGGTCCAGCGAACACTGAAGCTTTCTTT
TRBV11-2	.	.	TRBJ1-1	CASSPGNLNTEAFF	TGTGCCAGCAGCCCCGGGAATCTGAACACTGAAGCTTTCTTT
TRBV7-2	.	.	TRBJ1-1	CASSLVGVANTEAFF	TGTGCCAGCAGCTTAGTGGGGGTTGCGAACACTGAAGCTTTCTTT
TRBV20-1	many	.	TRBJ1-4	CSARTGAGPNEKLFF	TGCAGTGCTAGAACCGGAGCGGGGCCTAATGAAAAACTGTTTTTT
TRBV20-1	.	TRBD1	TRBJ1-5	CSASGTGGRQPQHF	TGCAGTGCTAGTGGAACAGGGGGTCGTCAGCCCCAGCATTTT
TRBV12-3/TRBV12-4	.	.	TRBJ2-7	CASSFSSLEQYF	TGTGCCAGCAGTTTTAGTTCTCTCGAGCAGTACTTC
TRBV12-3/TRBV12-4	few	.	TRBJ2-5	CASSPGAYQETQYF	TGTGCCAGCAGCCCCGGGGCTTACCAAGAGACCCAGTACTTC
TRBV29-1	.	TRBD1	TRBJ2-2	CSARTGTNTGELFF	TGCAGCGCTCGGACAGGGACGAACACCGGGGAGCTGTTTTTT
TRBV7-9	.	TRBD2	TRBJ2-5	CASIRAGVAETQYF	TGTGCCAGCATACGAGCGGGAGTTGCCGAGACCCAGTACTTC
TRBV14	.	TRBD2	TRBJ2-7	CASSPTRGGRYEQYF	TGTGCCAGCAGCCCGACCCGGGGGGGTAGGTACGAGCAGTACTTC
TRBV7-6	many	.	TRBJ2-5	CASSLAARWAQYF	TGTGCCAGCAGCTTAGCAGCCCGCTGGGCGCAGTACTTC
TRBV7-2	few	TRBD2	TRBJ2-1	CASSPGTSRYNEQFF	TGTGCCAGCAGCCCCGGGACTAGCAGATACAATGAGCAGTTCTTC
TRBV12-3/TRBV12-4	.	.	TRBJ1-3	CASSFWDSGNTIYF	TGTGCCAGCAGTTTTTGGGACTCCGGAAACACCATATATTTT
TRBV6-1	few	.	TRBJ2-1	CASSRVGGNSYNEQFF	TGTGCCAGCAGTCGTGTTGGCGGCAATTCCTACAATGAGCAGTTCTTC
TRBV3-1	few	.	TRBJ2-5	CASSSFGGERETQYF	TGTGCCAGCAGCTCATTCGGCGGGGAGCGAGAGACCCAGTACTTC
TRBV20-1	.	TRBD1	TRBJ2-6	CSADHRGRSGANVLTF	TGCAGTGCTGATCACAGGGGGCGCTCTGGGGCCAACGTCCTGACTTTC
TRBV4-2	few	TRBD2	TRBJ2-3	CASSQFRRETDTQYF	TGTGCCAGCAGCCAATTCCGGCGGGAGACAGATACGCAGTATTTT